This T cell receptor (beta chain) emerged from a study of T cells in narcolepsy. Study background: Donors had narcolepsy type 1 or type 2, or were healthy controls.

TCRdb's copy holds only in-frame clones and misses some; the assay was immunoSEQ multiplex PCR. Found here are 25,000 to 30,000 clones, around 87% of them singletons; the top ten hold about 0.9%. Study observations and caveats: Same-patient CSF and blood CD4+ T cell clonotypes included HCRT-specific and TRIB2-specific autoreactive ones. Autoreactive clonotypes reportedly recurred in blood of same and different patients, not controls. Some memory CD4+ repertoires had no autoreactive clone sequences.

The CDR3 is 13 residues long. Trimming left V 4 bases short and J 2 bases short, with 5 bases between. Germline CDR1 is MNHNS and CDR2 is SASEGT. With respect to this clone: Its antigen is currently unknown.

V and J are TRBV6-1 and TRBJ2-2; no clear D. This clonotype originated in a human donor in good health. The sample consisted of memory (CD45RA-) CD4+ T cells from blood. The CDR3 loop reads CASSALNTGELFF. The CDR3, as DNA: TGTGCCAGCAGTGCTTTAAACACCGGGGAGCTGTTTTTT.